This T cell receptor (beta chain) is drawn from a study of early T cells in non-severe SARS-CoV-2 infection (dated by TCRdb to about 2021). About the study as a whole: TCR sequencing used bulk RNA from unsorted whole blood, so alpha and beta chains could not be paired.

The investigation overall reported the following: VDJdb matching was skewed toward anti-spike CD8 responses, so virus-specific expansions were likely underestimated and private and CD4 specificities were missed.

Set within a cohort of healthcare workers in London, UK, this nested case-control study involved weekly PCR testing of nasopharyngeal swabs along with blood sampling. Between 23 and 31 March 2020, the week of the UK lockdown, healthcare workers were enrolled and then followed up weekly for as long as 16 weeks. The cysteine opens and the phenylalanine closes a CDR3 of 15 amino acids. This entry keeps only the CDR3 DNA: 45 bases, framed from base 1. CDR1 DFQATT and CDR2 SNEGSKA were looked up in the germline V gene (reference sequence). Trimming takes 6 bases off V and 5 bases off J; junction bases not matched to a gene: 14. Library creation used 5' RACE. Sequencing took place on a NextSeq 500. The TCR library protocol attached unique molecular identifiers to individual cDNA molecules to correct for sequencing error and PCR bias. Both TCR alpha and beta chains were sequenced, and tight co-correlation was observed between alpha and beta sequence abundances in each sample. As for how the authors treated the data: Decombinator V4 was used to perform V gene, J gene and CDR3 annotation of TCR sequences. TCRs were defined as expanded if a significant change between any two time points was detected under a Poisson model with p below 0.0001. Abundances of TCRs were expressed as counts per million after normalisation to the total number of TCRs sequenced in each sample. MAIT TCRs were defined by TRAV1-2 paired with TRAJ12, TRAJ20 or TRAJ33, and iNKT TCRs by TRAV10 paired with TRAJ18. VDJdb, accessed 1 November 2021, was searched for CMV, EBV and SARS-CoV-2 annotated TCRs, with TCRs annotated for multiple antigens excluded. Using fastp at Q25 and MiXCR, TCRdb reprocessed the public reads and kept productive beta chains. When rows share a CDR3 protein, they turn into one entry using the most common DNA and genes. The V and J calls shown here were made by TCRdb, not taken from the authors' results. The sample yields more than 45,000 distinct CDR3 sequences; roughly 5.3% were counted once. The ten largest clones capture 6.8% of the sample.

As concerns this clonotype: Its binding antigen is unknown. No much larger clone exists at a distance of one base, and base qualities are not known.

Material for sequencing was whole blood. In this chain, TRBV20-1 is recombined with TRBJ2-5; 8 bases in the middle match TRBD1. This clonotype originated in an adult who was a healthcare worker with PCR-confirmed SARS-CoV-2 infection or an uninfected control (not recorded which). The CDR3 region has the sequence CSAKPGQGAWETQYF. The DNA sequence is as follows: TGCAGTGCAAAGCCAGGTCAGGGGGCTTGGGAGACCCAGTACTTC.